Listed here is a single T cell receptor beta chain. In the authors' methods: For nucleated cells, counts were estimated from reference gene primer amplification. Produced via immunoSEQ multiplex PCR; TCRdb's table is partial and in-frame only. The V and J calls and clone size come from that table; D and trimming were worked out from the DNA. The sample has some 47,000 clones, about 86% seen once; the top ten hold over 2.5%. The data were taken from a study of blood T cell repertoires in COVID-19. Overall study: Some COVID-19 samples were acute and others convalescent; all came from the United States, Italy and Spain. Sources were T cells, B-cell-depleted T cells, or PBMCs; the material itself was cDNA or gDNA.

Germline V CDR1 and CDR2: SEHNR, FQNEAQ (reference sequence). The CDR3 length is 18 residues. With 11 bases clipped from V and 0 bases from J, the junction kept 16 bases outside the gene matches. V gene TRBV7-9 combines with J gene TRBJ2-6; TRBD1 matches 7 bases. This clonotype was sampled from a woman of 80 years or more with acute or convalescent COVID-19. Sequencing was done on a sample of peripheral blood. The CDR3 nucleotides read TGTGCCGACGACGTCCCGGGACAGAAATACTCTGGGGCCAACGTCCTGACTTTC. Its translation is CADDVPGQKYSGANVLTF.